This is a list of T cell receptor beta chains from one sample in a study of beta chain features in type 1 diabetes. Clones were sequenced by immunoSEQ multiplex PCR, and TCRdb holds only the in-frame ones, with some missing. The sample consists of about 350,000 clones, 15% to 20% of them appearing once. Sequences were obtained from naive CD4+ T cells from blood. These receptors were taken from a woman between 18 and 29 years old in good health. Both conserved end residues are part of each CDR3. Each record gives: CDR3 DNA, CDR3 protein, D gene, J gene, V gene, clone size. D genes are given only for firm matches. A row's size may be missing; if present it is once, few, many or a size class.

cdr3_nt: TGCGCCAGCAGTCTAAACCCCTGGGGGGGGAACATTCAGTACTTC
cdr3_aa: CASSLNPWGGNIQYF
d_call: TRBD2
j_call: TRBJ2-4
v_call: TRBV4-1
clone_size: NA

cdr3_nt: TGTGCCTGGAATCCCCCTAGCGGGGGGGCCTACGAGCAGTACTTC
cdr3_aa: CAWNPPSGGAYEQYF
d_call: TRBD2
j_call: TRBJ2-7
v_call: TRBV30
clone_size: few

cdr3_nt: TGTGCCAGCAGCCCCTGGGACAACACAGATACGCAGTATTTT
cdr3_aa: CASSPWDNTDTQYF
d_call: NA
j_call: TRBJ2-3
v_call: TRBV5-4
clone_size: NA

cdr3_nt: TGCAGCGTTGTGGCTAGCGGGACCTACGAGGATGAGCAGTTCTTC
cdr3_aa: CSVVASGTYEDEQFF
d_call: TRBD2
j_call: TRBJ2-1
v_call: TRBV29-1
clone_size: few

cdr3_nt: TGTGCCAGCAGCTTGTCAACAGGGCAGCCCCAGCATTTT
cdr3_aa: CASSLSTGQPQHF
d_call: NA
j_call: TRBJ1-5
v_call: TRBV5-5
clone_size: few

cdr3_nt: TGTGCCAGCAGCGTTGGGAGGCCCCGGGCTGAAGCTTTCTTT
cdr3_aa: CASSVGRPRAEAFF
d_call: NA
j_call: TRBJ1-1
v_call: TRBV9
clone_size: NA

cdr3_nt: TGTGCCAGTAGTTCACTAGCGGGAGAGGTGGATGAGCAGTTCTTC
cdr3_aa: CASSSLAGEVDEQFF
d_call: TRBD2
j_call: TRBJ2-1
v_call: TRBV19
clone_size: few

cdr3_nt: TGTGCCAGCAGCGTAACCGCCGGGTCCACTGAAGCTTTCTTT
cdr3_aa: CASSVTAGSTEAFF
d_call: NA
j_call: TRBJ1-1
v_call: TRBV9
clone_size: NA

cdr3_nt: TGTGCCACCAGCAGAGAACAGGGTTTTTCACCTTTCTTT
cdr3_aa: CATSREQGFSPFF
d_call: NA
j_call: TRBJ1-1
v_call: TRBV15
clone_size: NA

cdr3_nt: TGTGCCAGCAGCTTAGAGGGAGGGCAGTACTTC
cdr3_aa: CASSLEGGQYF
d_call: NA
j_call: TRBJ2-7
v_call: TRBV11-2
clone_size: few

cdr3_nt: TGTGCCAGCTCACCTCAGGCGAACTATGGCTACACCTTC
cdr3_aa: CASSPQANYGYTF
d_call: NA
j_call: TRBJ1-2
v_call: TRBV18
clone_size: few

cdr3_nt: TGTGCCAGCAGCGACGGACAGAGTACAGATACGCAGTATTTT
cdr3_aa: CASSDGQSTDTQYF
d_call: NA
j_call: TRBJ2-3
v_call: TRBV9
clone_size: few

cdr3_nt: TGTGCCAGCAGCCGTTTCGGAGGGGATAATTCACCCCTCCACTTT
cdr3_aa: CASSRFGGDNSPLHF
d_call: NA
j_call: TRBJ1-6
v_call: TRBV9
clone_size: few

cdr3_nt: TGTGCCAGCACGGACAGAGGTTTCTCTAACTATGGCTACACCTTC
cdr3_aa: CASTDRGFSNYGYTF
d_call: NA
j_call: TRBJ1-2
v_call: TRBV21-1
clone_size: NA

cdr3_nt: TGCAGCGTTTCACAGGGGGGCAATCAGCCCCAGCATTTT
cdr3_aa: CSVSQGGNQPQHF
d_call: TRBD1
j_call: TRBJ1-5
v_call: TRBV29-1
clone_size: few

cdr3_nt: TGCGCCAGCAGCCAAGACCGCCTAAGACTAGCGGGGAGAGACGAGCAGTACTTC
cdr3_aa: CASSQDRLRLAGRDEQYF
d_call: TRBD2
j_call: TRBJ2-7
v_call: TRBV4-1
clone_size: NA

cdr3_nt: TGTGCCAGCAGCTTAGGGAGGGACGGGAACACTGAAGCTTTCTTT
cdr3_aa: CASSLGRDGNTEAFF
d_call: NA
j_call: TRBJ1-1
v_call: TRBV7-3
clone_size: few

cdr3_nt: TGTGCCTCACAGGGGCCCCGGGTGGAGCAGTACTTC
cdr3_aa: CASQGPRVEQYF
d_call: TRBD1
j_call: TRBJ2-7
v_call: TRBV30
clone_size: NA

cdr3_nt: TGTGCCAGCAGCCAGCTGACAGGGGGTGGAAACATTCAGTACTTC
cdr3_aa: CASSQLTGGGNIQYF
d_call: TRBD1
j_call: TRBJ2-4
v_call: TRBV14
clone_size: few

cdr3_nt: TGTGCCTGCTTCTCCCGGACAGGTCCCCACGAGCAGTACTTC
cdr3_aa: CACFSRTGPHEQYF
d_call: TRBD1
j_call: TRBJ2-7
v_call: TRBV30
clone_size: NA

cdr3_nt: TGTGCCAGCAGCGCCTATACCGGGACAGGGTACAATGAGCAGTTCTTC
cdr3_aa: CASSAYTGTGYNEQFF
d_call: TRBD1
j_call: TRBJ2-1
v_call: TRBV7-9
clone_size: once

cdr3_nt: TGTGCCAGCACTCCCGAGCCCTCACTTTTCTTTGTAGGGGAGCTGTTTTTT
cdr3_aa: CASTPEPSLFFVGELFF
d_call: NA
j_call: TRBJ2-2
v_call: TRBV7-9
clone_size: NA

cdr3_nt: TGTGCCACCAGCAGAGAGATAGGGGTGCAAAACATTCAGTACTTC
cdr3_aa: CATSREIGVQNIQYF
d_call: NA
j_call: TRBJ2-4
v_call: TRBV15
clone_size: few

cdr3_nt: TGCGCCAGCAGCTTGGTCGGGGGGCGCCAAGAGACCCAGTACTTC
cdr3_aa: CASSLVGGRQETQYF
d_call: NA
j_call: TRBJ2-5
v_call: TRBV5-1
clone_size: few

cdr3_nt: TGTGCCTGGAGTATGTATAACGGGAACACTGAAGCTTTCTTT
cdr3_aa: CAWSMYNGNTEAFF
d_call: NA
j_call: TRBJ1-1
v_call: TRBV30
clone_size: NA

cdr3_nt: TGTGCCAGCAGCCCCCGACTGCTAGCGGGGGGAATCAATGAGCAGTTCTTC
cdr3_aa: CASSPRLLAGGINEQFF
d_call: TRBD2
j_call: TRBJ2-1
v_call: TRBV7-2
clone_size: NA

cdr3_nt: TGTGCCAGCAGCGTCGGGACAGCGACAGATACGCAGTATTTT
cdr3_aa: CASSVGTATDTQYF
d_call: TRBD1
j_call: TRBJ2-3
v_call: TRBV7-2
clone_size: NA

cdr3_nt: TGCAGCGCCAACGACCCAAGGGGTCTTACAATGACCCAGTACTTC
cdr3_aa: CSANDPRGLTMTQYF
d_call: NA
j_call: TRBJ2-5
v_call: TRBV29-1
clone_size: few

cdr3_nt: TGTGCCAGCAGCTTGGAAGCGGGGGGATACACAGATACGCAGTATTTT
cdr3_aa: CASSLEAGGYTDTQYF
d_call: TRBD2
j_call: TRBJ2-3
v_call: TRBV5-6
clone_size: few

cdr3_nt: TGTGCCTGGAGTGGAGGGACAGGGCGGCTTGAGCAGTTCTTC
cdr3_aa: CAWSGGTGRLEQFF
d_call: TRBD1
j_call: TRBJ2-1
v_call: TRBV30
clone_size: few

cdr3_nt: TGTGCCAGCAGCCTCGACAGGGGTCGGTCGGAAGGCTACACCTTC
cdr3_aa: CASSLDRGRSEGYTF
d_call: TRBD1
j_call: TRBJ1-2
v_call: TRBV4-2
clone_size: NA

cdr3_nt: TGTGCCAGTAGTATGGGGGGGCTACAAGAGACCCAGTACTTC
cdr3_aa: CASSMGGLQETQYF
d_call: NA
j_call: TRBJ2-5
v_call: TRBV19
clone_size: NA

cdr3_nt: TGTGCCAGCAGCTTTATGGAGACCCAGTACTTC
cdr3_aa: CASSFMETQYF
d_call: NA
j_call: TRBJ2-5
v_call: TRBV11-2
clone_size: NA

cdr3_nt: TGCGCCAGCAGCAGGGGACTGCGTTACCAAGAGACCCAGTACTTC
cdr3_aa: CASSRGLRYQETQYF
d_call: NA
j_call: TRBJ2-5
v_call: TRBV5-1
clone_size: few

cdr3_nt: TGTGCCAGCTCACCAATACAGGCGAGAGATACGCAGTATTTT
cdr3_aa: CASSPIQARDTQYF
d_call: NA
j_call: TRBJ2-3
v_call: TRBV18
clone_size: few

cdr3_nt: TGTGCCAGCAGCGTAGGGACTAGCAGAGAGACCCAGTACTTC
cdr3_aa: CASSVGTSRETQYF
d_call: TRBD2
j_call: TRBJ2-5
v_call: TRBV9
clone_size: NA

cdr3_nt: TGTGCCAGCAGCGAGTCCCCAAGCCTCGAGCAGTACTTC
cdr3_aa: CASSESPSLEQYF
d_call: NA
j_call: TRBJ2-7
v_call: TRBV9
clone_size: NA

cdr3_nt: TGTGCCAGCAGCTCCCAGGGGCCGTCTTATGGCTACACCTTC
cdr3_aa: CASSSQGPSYGYTF
d_call: NA
j_call: TRBJ1-2
v_call: TRBV7-9
clone_size: NA

cdr3_nt: TGTGCCATTTCGCGGGAGTCTGGAAACATTCAGTACTTC
cdr3_aa: CAISRESGNIQYF
d_call: TRBD2
j_call: TRBJ2-4
v_call: TRBV10-3
clone_size: NA

cdr3_nt: TGTGCCAGCAGCCGGACAGGGGTGGGGAAGACCCAGTACTTC
cdr3_aa: CASSRTGVGKTQYF
d_call: TRBD1
j_call: TRBJ2-5
v_call: TRBV5-4
clone_size: NA

cdr3_nt: TGCAGCGTTGCGGAAGACAGGAGCTACGAGCAGTACTTC
cdr3_aa: CSVAEDRSYEQYF
d_call: NA
j_call: TRBJ2-7
v_call: TRBV29-1
clone_size: NA

cdr3_nt: TGTGCCAGCAGCCGCTCGGGTATAGTCTACGAGCAGTACTTC
cdr3_aa: CASSRSGIVYEQYF
d_call: NA
j_call: TRBJ2-7
v_call: TRBV7-2
clone_size: NA

cdr3_nt: TGTGCCAGCAGCTTGGCCAGGCCAGCAGATACGCAGTATTTT
cdr3_aa: CASSLARPADTQYF
d_call: NA
j_call: TRBJ2-3
v_call: TRBV5-6
clone_size: few

cdr3_nt: TGTGCCATCAAGGGGGTGCAAGAGACCCAGTACTTC
cdr3_aa: CAIKGVQETQYF
d_call: NA
j_call: TRBJ2-5
v_call: TRBV10-3
clone_size: few

cdr3_nt: TGCGCCAGCAGCCAAGCCGTGGCCACACCGCCAGATACGCAGTATTTT
cdr3_aa: CASSQAVATPPDTQYF
d_call: NA
j_call: TRBJ2-3
v_call: TRBV4-3
clone_size: NA

cdr3_nt: TGTGCCAGCAGCCAGGGAGGGAACACTGAAGCTTTCTTT
cdr3_aa: CASSQGGNTEAFF
d_call: NA
j_call: TRBJ1-1
v_call: TRBV7-3
clone_size: few

cdr3_nt: TGCGCCAGCAGCCAAGGACTAGCGGATAGAAATGAGCAGTTCTTC
cdr3_aa: CASSQGLADRNEQFF
d_call: TRBD2
j_call: TRBJ2-1
v_call: TRBV4-1
clone_size: NA

cdr3_nt: TGTGCCTGGAAGAAACAGGGGGTGCTGGAAAAACTGTTTTTT
cdr3_aa: CAWKKQGVLEKLFF
d_call: TRBD1
j_call: TRBJ1-4
v_call: TRBV30
clone_size: NA

cdr3_nt: TGCAGTGCTCGGTTTAACTATGGCTACACCTTC
cdr3_aa: CSARFNYGYTF
d_call: NA
j_call: TRBJ1-2
v_call: TRBV20-1
clone_size: once

cdr3_nt: TGCAGCGTTGTTGGAACTGGGAGTGTAAACACCGGGGAGCTGTTTTTT
cdr3_aa: CSVVGTGSVNTGELFF
d_call: NA
j_call: TRBJ2-2
v_call: TRBV29-1
clone_size: NA

cdr3_nt: TGTGCCAGCAGGCGACAGGGGGCTTGGGATGAGCAGTTCTTC
cdr3_aa: CASRRQGAWDEQFF
d_call: TRBD1
j_call: TRBJ2-1
v_call: TRBV7-2
clone_size: NA

cdr3_nt: TGTGCCAGCAGCAAGGGACTAGAGGGGGGCTACGAGCAGTACTTC
cdr3_aa: CASSKGLEGGYEQYF
d_call: TRBD2
j_call: TRBJ2-7
v_call: TRBV9
clone_size: once

cdr3_nt: TGTGCCAGCAGCCCTGACAGGGGGTCCTACAATGAGCAGTTCTTC
cdr3_aa: CASSPDRGSYNEQFF
d_call: TRBD1
j_call: TRBJ2-1
v_call: TRBV2
clone_size: few